Below, one TCR beta chain is given with its context. Its antigen remains unidentified. Documented time point: pre-sensitization, week 0. Treatment of the sample: therapeutic diphenylcyclopropenone sensitization with weekly scalp DPC. The V and J ends lost 4 bases and 4 bases respectively, with 17 bases between them. Germline loops: CDR1 SGHNT, CDR2 YYREEE (reference sequence). This CDR3 comprises 15 residues. The sample originates from a study of human T cells and chemical hapten exposure. TCRdb redid the calling of the RACE reads with MiXCR, one entry per CDR3 protein. In the table there are more than 300,000 distinct CDR3 sequences, approximately 5.8% of which are singletons. Whole-study findings and limits: Among TCRs, those above 1 in 1000 frequency were unaffected by DPC sensitization.

The sample was whole blood, taken in connection with sensitization to the hapten diphenylcyclopropenone (DPC). This receptor was taken from a woman younger than 35 with alopecia areata. Some clones in this sample may be carry-over from other donors' samples. V gene TRBV5-4 combines with J gene TRBJ2-5; D unresolved. CDR3 protein: CASSPRLEKPETQYF. In nucleotides, the CDR3 is TGTGCCAGCAGCCCCCGCCTTGAGAAACCAGAGACCCAGTACTTC.